The subject of this entry is one T cell receptor beta chain. The antigen remains undetermined. This entry is derived from a study of lymphopenia after photon versus proton radiotherapy. The study, taken as a whole, reports: Relative stability marked proton patients; photon patients lost diversity and naive cells. Post-nadir diversity loss with photons came from oligoclonal expansion, particularly CD8+ Temra cells.

The data were produced by immunoSEQ multiplex PCR, yet TCRdb's version contains in-frame clones alone and is incomplete. The sample gives approximately 25,000 clones, about 82% of which show up once; 21% is in the top ten. The CDR3 has 15 amino acids. Deletions cut 1 base from V and 1 base from J, with 11 bases between. Germline loops: CDR1 SGHRS, CDR2 YFSETQ. The material was peripheral blood, obtained from a patient treated with proton-based radiotherapy. The chain couples TRBV5-1 to TRBJ1-1; TRBD1 might be the D (6 bases). The clonotype comes from a woman between 70 and 85 years old with pancreatic cancer. Here the CDR3 reads CASSLTGQTNTEAFF. CDR3 sequence (DNA): TGCGCCAGCAGCTTGACTGGACAGACGAACACTGAAGCTTTCTTT.